This T cell receptor (beta chain) was retrieved from a study of CD8 T cells in Susac syndrome. Random hexamers primed reverse transcription of about 0.5 to 1 ug RNA. The TCR beta CDR3 was amplified by immunoSEQ multiplex PCR across 54 Vbeta, 13 Jbeta. TCRdb independently ran MiXCR on the immunoSEQ multiplex PCR reads; one entry per CDR3 protein. The sample contains some 190,000 distinct CDR3 sequences, about 94% of which appear only once. CDR3 length: 13 residues. Unmatched junction bases numbered 8, after V lost 7 bases and J lost 5 bases. CDR1 SGHRS and CDR2 YFSETQ come from the germline V gene. From blood CD8+ and CD4+ T cells, the TCR beta chain was sequenced.

The chain carries TRBV5-1 and TRBJ2-5, with 7 positions matching TRBD2. Specimen: CD4+ T cells from PBMCs. This clonotype was obtained from a human donor in good health. The CDR3 here is CASGRGSYETQYF. The CDR3 coding sequence is TGCGCCAGCGGGCGGGGGAGTTACGAGACCCAGTACTTC.